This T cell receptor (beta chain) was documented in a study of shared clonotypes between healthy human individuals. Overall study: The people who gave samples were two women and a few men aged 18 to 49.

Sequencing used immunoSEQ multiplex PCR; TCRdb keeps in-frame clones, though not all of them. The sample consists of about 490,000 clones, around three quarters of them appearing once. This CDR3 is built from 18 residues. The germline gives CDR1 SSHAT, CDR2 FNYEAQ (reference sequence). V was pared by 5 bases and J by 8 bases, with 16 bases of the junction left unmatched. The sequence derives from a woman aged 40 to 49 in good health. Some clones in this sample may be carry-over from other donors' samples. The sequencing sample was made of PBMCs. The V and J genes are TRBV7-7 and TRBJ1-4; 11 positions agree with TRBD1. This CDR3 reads CASSTPGQGVKVWEKLFF. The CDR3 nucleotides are TGTGCCAGCAGCACCCCGGGACAGGGGGTTAAGGTTTGGGAAAAACTGTTTTTT. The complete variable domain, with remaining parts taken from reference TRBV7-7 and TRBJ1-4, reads GAGVSQSPRYKVTKRGQDVTLRCDPISSHATLYWYQQALGQGPEFLTYFNYEAQPDKSGLPSDRFSAERPEGSISTLTIQRTEQRDSAMYRCASSTPGQGVKVWEKLFFGSGTQLSVL.